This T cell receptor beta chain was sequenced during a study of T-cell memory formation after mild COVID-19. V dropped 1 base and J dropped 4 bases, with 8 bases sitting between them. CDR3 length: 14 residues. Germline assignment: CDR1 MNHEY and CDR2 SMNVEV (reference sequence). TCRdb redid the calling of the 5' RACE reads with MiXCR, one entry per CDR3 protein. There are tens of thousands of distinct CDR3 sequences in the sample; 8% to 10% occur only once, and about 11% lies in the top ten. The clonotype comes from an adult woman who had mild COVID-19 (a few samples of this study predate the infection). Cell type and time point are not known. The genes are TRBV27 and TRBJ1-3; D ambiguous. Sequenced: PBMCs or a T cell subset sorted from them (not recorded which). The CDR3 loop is CASSLFAEGNTIYF. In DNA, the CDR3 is TGTGCCAGCAGTTTATTCGCGGAAGGAAACACCATATATTTT.